The present entry profiles one T cell receptor beta chain with its context. Per the germline V gene, CDR1 is KGHSY and CDR2 is FQNENV. The ends were cut back, 4 bases at V and 2 bases at J, with 11 bases in the middle. The CDR3 sequence is 15 residues long. This sample is drawn from a study of CD8 T cells in Susac syndrome. TCR beta from blood CD8+ and CD4+ T cells was sequenced. cDNA came from approximately 0.5 to 1 ug RNA primed by random hexamers. TCRdb fed the immunoSEQ multiplex PCR reads into MiXCR, producing one record per CDR3 protein. The profile shows about 210,000 distinct CDR3 sequences, about 95% of them singletons.

Sample: CD4+ T cells from PBMCs. This receptor was identified in a human donor with Susac syndrome. The chain recombines TRBV16 with TRBJ1-4; D remains unclear. CDR3 sequence reads: CASSPTTSTNEKLFF. Here the CDR3 DNA reads TGTGCCAGCAGCCCCACAACATCGACTAATGAAAAACTGTTTTTT.